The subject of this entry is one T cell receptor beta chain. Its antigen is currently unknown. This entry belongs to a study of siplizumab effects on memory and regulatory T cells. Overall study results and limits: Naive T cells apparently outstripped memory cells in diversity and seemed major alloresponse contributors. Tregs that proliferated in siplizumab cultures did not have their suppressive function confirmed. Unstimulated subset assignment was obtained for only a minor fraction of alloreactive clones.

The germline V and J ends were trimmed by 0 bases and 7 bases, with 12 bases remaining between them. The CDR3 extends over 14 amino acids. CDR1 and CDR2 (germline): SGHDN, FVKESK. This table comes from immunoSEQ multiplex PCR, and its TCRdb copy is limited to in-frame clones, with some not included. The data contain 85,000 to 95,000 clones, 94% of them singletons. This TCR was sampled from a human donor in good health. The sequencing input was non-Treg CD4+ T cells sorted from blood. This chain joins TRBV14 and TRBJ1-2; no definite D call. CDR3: CASSQDTLGFGYTF. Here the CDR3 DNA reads TGTGCCAGCAGCCAAGATACTTTAGGGTTTGGCTACACCTTC. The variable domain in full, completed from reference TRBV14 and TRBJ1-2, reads EAGVTQFPSHSVIEKGQTVTLRCDPISGHDNLYWYRRVMGKEIKFLLHFVKESKQDESGMPNNRFLAERTGGTYSTLKVQPAELEDSGVYFCASSQDTLGFGYTFGSGTRLTVV.